Reported below is one T cell receptor (beta chain). The data originate from a study of blood T cell repertoires in COVID-19. Methods used by the authors: How many nucleated cells were present was estimated from reference gene primer amplification. The table came from immunoSEQ multiplex PCR; TCRdb's copy has only in-frame clones and leaves some out. V, J and clone size were drawn from that table, and D and trimming were deduced from the DNA. The table records 19,000 or so clones, 75% to 85% of them present only once. Sequences were obtained from peripheral blood. This TCR derives from an elderly man with acute or convalescent COVID-19.

CDR3 in DNA: TGTGCCAGCAGTTTATCAGGGAGAGGGGGAAACACCATATATTTT. Encoded protein: CASSLSGRGGNTIYF. The chain combines TRBV27 with TRBJ1-3; D is unclear. V lost 0 bases to trimming and J lost 4 bases, with 10 bases between them. Germline CDR1 is MNHEY and CDR2 is SMNVEV (reference sequence). This CDR3 contains 15 residues.